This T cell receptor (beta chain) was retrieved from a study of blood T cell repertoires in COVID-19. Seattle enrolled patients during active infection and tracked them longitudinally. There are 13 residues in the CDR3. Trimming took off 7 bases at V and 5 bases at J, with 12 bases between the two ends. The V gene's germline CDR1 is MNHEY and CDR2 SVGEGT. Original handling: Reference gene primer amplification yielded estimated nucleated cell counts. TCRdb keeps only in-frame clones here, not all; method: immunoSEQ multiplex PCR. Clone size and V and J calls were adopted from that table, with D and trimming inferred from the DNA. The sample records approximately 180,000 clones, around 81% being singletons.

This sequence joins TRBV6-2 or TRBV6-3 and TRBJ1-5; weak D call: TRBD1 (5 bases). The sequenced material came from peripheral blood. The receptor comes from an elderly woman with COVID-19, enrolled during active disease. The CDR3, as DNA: TGTGCCAGCACCCCAAGGGGCTATCAGCCCCAGCATTTT. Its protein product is CASTPRGYQPQHF.